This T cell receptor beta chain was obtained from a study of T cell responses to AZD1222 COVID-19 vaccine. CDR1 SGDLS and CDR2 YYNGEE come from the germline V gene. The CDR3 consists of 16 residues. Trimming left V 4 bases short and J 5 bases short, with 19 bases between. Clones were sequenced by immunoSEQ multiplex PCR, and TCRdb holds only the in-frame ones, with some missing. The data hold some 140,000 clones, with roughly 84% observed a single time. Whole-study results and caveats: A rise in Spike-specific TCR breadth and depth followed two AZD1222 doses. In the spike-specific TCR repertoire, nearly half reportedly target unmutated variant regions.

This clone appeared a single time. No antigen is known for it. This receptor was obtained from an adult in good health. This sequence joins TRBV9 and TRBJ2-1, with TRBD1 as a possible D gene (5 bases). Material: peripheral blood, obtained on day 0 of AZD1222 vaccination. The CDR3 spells CASSWVASGWNNEQFF. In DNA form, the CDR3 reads TGTGCCAGCAGCTGGGTAGCCTCAGGGTGGAACAATGAGCAGTTCTTC. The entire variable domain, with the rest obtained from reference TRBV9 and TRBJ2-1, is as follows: DSGVTQTPKHLITATGQRVTLRCSPRSGDLSVYWYQQSLDQGLQFLIQYYNGEERAKGNILERFSAQQFPDLHSELNLSSLELGDSALYFCASSWVASGWNNEQFFGPGTRLTVL.